This entry lists 5 T cell receptor beta chains sequenced from one sample in a study of CD8 T cells in Susac syndrome (dated by TCRdb to the late 2010s). The library relied on the immunoSEQ multiplex PCR assay. RNA was extracted using the RNeasy kit, and about 0.45 to 1 ug of the RNA was reverse transcribed with random hexamers. The public reads were reanalyzed by TCRdb: fastp trimming at Q25, MiXCR alignment, in-frame beta chains only. Every entry covers one CDR3 protein and lists the most common genes and DNA from its rows. The sample has about 150,000 distinct CDR3 sequences on record, roughly 95% of them singletons. The ten largest clonotypes hold 0.14% to 0.15% of the sample. The sequencing input was CD8+ T cells from PBMCs. Receptors were obtained from a human donor with multiple sclerosis.

V gene TRBV15 combines with J gene TRBJ1-1; D perhaps matches TRBD1 (5 bases). The germline V gene has CDR1 LNHNV and CDR2 YYDKDF (reference sequence). The CDR3 runs 16 residues. V was pared by 0 bases and J by 5 bases, with 16 bases between. CDR3 sequence (DNA): TGTGCCACCAGCAGAGACCGGATCCTGGGGGGGACTGAAGCTTTCTTT. Protein product: CATSRDRILGGTEAFF.

The chain joins TRBV20-1 to TRBJ2-7; D is unresolved. CDR3 length: 15 residues. Germline CDR1 and CDR2: DFQATT and SNEGSKA (reference sequence). V gave up 3 bases and J gave up 3 bases, with 18 bases separating them. CDR3 bases: TGCAGTGCTAGTCGGGTACCGATCGCAGGCTACGAGCAGTACTTC. Its translation is CSASRVPIAGYEQYF.

The chain links TRBV20-1 to TRBJ2-7; the D gene could be TRBD1 or TRBD2 (5 bases each). This CDR3 is 14 amino acids long. With 5 bases removed from V and 2 bases from J, the gap between germline ends came to 16 bases. CDR1 and CDR2 from the germline V gene are DFQATT and SNEGSKA (reference sequence). CDR3 loop: CSAPERGFPYEQYF. The CDR3 coding sequence is TGCAGTGCTCCCGAGAGGGGTTTCCCCTACGAGCAGTACTTC.

The CDR3 DNA is TGCAGCGTCACAGGGGGCGATGGCTACACCTTC. Encoded protein: CSVTGGDGYTF. The J gene is TRBJ1-2, the V gene TRBV29-1, with 9 bases lining up with TRBD1. The CDR3 is made up of 11 amino acids. J lost 6 bases, V lost 6 bases, and 2 bases had no gene match. Per the germline V gene, CDR1 is SQVTM and CDR2 is ANQGSEA. Full variable domain (missing parts from reference TRBV29-1 and TRBJ1-2): SAVISQKPSRDICQRGTSLTIQCQVDSQVTMMFWYRQQPGQSLTLIATANQGSEATYESGFVIDKFPISRPNLTFSTLTVSNMSPEDSSIYLCSVTGGDGYTFGSGTRLTVV.

The chain uses TRBV5-1 and TRBJ2-1; D unresolved. Germline assignment: CDR1 SGHRS and CDR2 YFSETQ. The V end was cut by 0 bases, the J end by 4 bases, with 8 bases between. The CDR3 consists of 14 residues. CDR3 loop: CASSLDGPYNEQFF. The DNA of the CDR3 is TGCGCCAGCAGCTTGGATGGTCCTTACAATGAGCAGTTCTTC. The complete variable domain, with remaining parts taken from reference TRBV5-1 and TRBJ2-1, reads KAGVTQTPRYLIKTRGQQVTLSCSPISGHRSVSWYQQTPGQGLQFLFEYFSETQRNKGNFPGRFSGRQFSNSRSEMNVSTLELGDSALYLCASSLDGPYNEQFFGPGTRLTVL.